What follows describes a single T cell receptor beta chain. This record belongs to a study of T cell clonotyping in hematopoietic cell transplantation. TCRdb's table, derived via immunoSEQ multiplex PCR, lists solely in-frame clones and lacks some. The table includes approximately 3,500 clones, 90% to 96% detected once. In germline, CDR1 is SGDLS, CDR2 YYNGEE. Trimming cost V 4 bases and J 10 bases, with 16 bases left between them. This CDR3 has 13 residues. The time point denotes: recipient sample about 28 days before transplant, after cytoreduction. This sequence was found in a woman in her forties or fifties with chronic myeloid leukemia. Some clones in this sample may be carry-over from other donors' samples. The chain links TRBV9 to TRBJ2-3, with D perhaps TRBD1 or TRBD2 (6 bases each). The sample in question was peripheral blood mononuclear cells, obtained before stem cell transplant. The DNA of the CDR3 is TGTGCCAGCAGCCCCCGCGAGGGGGGAGCGCAGTATTTT. Translated: CASSPREGGAQYF.